These 6 T cell receptor delta chains came from one sample sequenced in a study of γδ T cells in repeated Plasmodium falciparum infection. TCRdb fed the multiplex PCR reads into CATT to redo clone calling. In the table there are approximately 90,000 delta-chain clones, roughly 0.9% of which are singletons. Bulk repertoires came from Vgamma9/Vdelta2+ or Vdelta2-negative gammadelta T cells flow-sorted from PBMC. The sequencing sample was made of gamma-delta T cells from blood. The receptors derive from a pool of human donors (malaria-infected and uninfected, not separated).

There are a few counts of this clone. A much larger clone lies a single base off, so this may be a read error. The CDR3 is CALGAITVLGDICTDKLIF. DNA of the CDR3: TGTGCTCTTGGGGCCATCACGGTACTGGGGGATATCTGTACCGATAAACTCATCTTT. The rearrangement uses TRDV1 and TRDJ1; TRDD3 agrees at 11 bases. This CDR3 has 19 amino acids. The trim removed 4 bases at V and 2 bases at J, leaving 15 bases unmatched. CDR1 is TSWWSYY, CDR2 QGS, per germline.

A note on this clone: The protein TCRdb gives is from a much larger clone and does not agree with this DNA's translation at residue 6, likely a read error; the protein shown here comes from the DNA. The gene calls are TRDV2 and TRDJ1; 13 bases fit TRDD3. TCRdb carries no J gene annotation; the J gene was assigned here by matching the DNA with germline. Per germline, CDR1 GEAIGNYY and CDR2 EKD. The CDR3 is 17 amino acids. V shed 0 bases and J 9 bases; nucleotides not matched to a gene: 12. The CDR3 sequence is CACDTGTGGYGGYELIF. The DNA of the CDR3 is TGTGCCTGTGACACCGGGACTGGGGGATACGGGGGCTACGAACTCATCTTT.

To note about this clone: TCRdb records a much larger clone's protein for this DNA, with a difference at residue 12 that likely arises from a read error; the protein given is the translation of the DNA. J is TRDJ1 and V is TRDV1; TRDD3 matches at 9 bases. The J gene, absent from TCRdb, was called here by matching the DNA to germline. This CDR3 is built from 24 residues. Germline V lookup: CDR1 TSWWSYY, CDR2 QGS. J was trimmed by 0 bases and V by 4 bases; bases with no gene match: 30. DNA of the CDR3: TGTGCTCTTGGGGTGAACTTCCCAAACCCTGACCGGGGGATACTTGAGCGGAACACCGATAAACTCATCTTT. Translation: CALGVNFPNPDRGILERNTDKLIF.

This clone was counted only a few times. The translation of this DNA and the TCRdb protein of a much larger clone differ at residue 7, probably owing to a read error; the protein shown here is translated from the DNA. This chain's CDR3 is CACDTRNGGLRVTDKLIF. CDR3 nucleotides: TGTGCCTGTGACACCCGTAATGGGGGATTGAGGGTGACCGATAAACTCATCTTT. The chain couples TRDV2 to TRDJ1, with 8 bases identical to TRDD3. The ends lost 0 bases at V and 2 bases at J; junction bases unmatched: 13. CDR1 GEAIGNYY and CDR2 EKD come from the germline V gene. The length of the CDR3 is 18 residues.

This clone was detected a few times. TCRdb records a much larger clone's protein for this DNA, with a difference at residue 5 that likely arises from a read error; the protein given is the translation of the DNA. The CDR3 loop reads CACDSGIYRITDKLIF. Written as DNA, the CDR3 is TGTGCCTGTGACTCGGGGATTTATAGGATCACCGATAAACTCATCTTT. The chain uses TRDV2 and TRDJ1; TRDD3 might be the D (6 bases). In the absence of a J gene in TCRdb, the DNA was matched to germline to assign it here. The CDR3 sequence is 16 residues long. Germline loops: CDR1 GEAIGNYY, CDR2 EKD. Trimming cost V 3 bases and J 1 base, with 17 bases left between them.

This clone showed up many times. The protein given by TCRdb reflects a much larger clone and differs at residue 9 from this DNA's translation, likely from a read error; the protein shown is the DNA's translation. This rearrangement joins TRDV1 to TRDJ1; possible D gene TRDD3, 5 bases. No J segment appears in TCRdb, so it was assigned here by matching the sequence to germline. Germline CDR1 reads TSWWSYY; CDR2 reads QGS. This CDR3 has 17 amino acids. V was clipped by 2 bases and J by 0 bases, with 16 bases between them. The CDR3 is CALGEKGPQGDTDKLIF. The CDR3 DNA reads TGTGCTCTTGGGGAAAAAGGGCCACAGGGGGACACCGATAAACTCATCTTT.